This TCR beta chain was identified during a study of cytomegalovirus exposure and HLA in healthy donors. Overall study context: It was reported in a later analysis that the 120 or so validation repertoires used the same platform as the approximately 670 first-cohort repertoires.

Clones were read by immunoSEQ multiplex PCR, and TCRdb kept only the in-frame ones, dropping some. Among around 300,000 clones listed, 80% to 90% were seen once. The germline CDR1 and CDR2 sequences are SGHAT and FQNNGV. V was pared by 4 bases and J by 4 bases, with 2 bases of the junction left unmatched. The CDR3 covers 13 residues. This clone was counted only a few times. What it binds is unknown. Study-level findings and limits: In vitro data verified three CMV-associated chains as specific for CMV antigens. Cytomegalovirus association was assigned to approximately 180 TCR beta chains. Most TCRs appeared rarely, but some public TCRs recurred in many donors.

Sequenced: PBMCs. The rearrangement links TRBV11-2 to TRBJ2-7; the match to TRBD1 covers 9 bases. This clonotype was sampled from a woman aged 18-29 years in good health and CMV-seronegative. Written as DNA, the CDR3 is TGTGCCAGCAGCTCCGGGACAGGGTACGAGCAGTACTTC. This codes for CASSSGTGYEQYF.